This is a list of T cell receptor beta chains from one sample in a study of HIV-infected children after antiretroviral therapy interruption. TCRdb reprocessed the 3' RACE reads via MiXCR and lists one record per CDR3 protein. The data contain more than 40,000 distinct CDR3 sequences, 4.3% of them seen just once; the ten biggest clones take up about 0.7%. Sequenced material: CD45RA+ CD4+ T cells from PBMCs, pooled from several time points, taken from a donor given antiretroviral therapy, either interrupted or continuous. These receptors all stem from a pool of human donors with HIV. The CDR3 runs from the conserved cysteine through the conserved F or W. A D gene is named only where the DNA matches it firmly. The size field is filled for only some rows; it gives once, few, many or a size class.

D gene	V gene	clone size	CDR3 length	J gene	CDR3 DNA	CDR3 protein
-	TRBV15	many	14	TRBJ1-1	TGTGCCACCACCACGGGGGAGTGGAACACTGAAGCTTTCTTT	CATTTGEWNTEAFF
-	TRBV10-3	-	16	TRBJ1-5	TGTGCCATCAGTGAGTCAGGGAGACAAACCAATCAGCCCCAGCATTTT	CAISESGRQTNQPQHF
-	TRBV28	few	15	TRBJ2-1	TGTGCCAGCAGTCTATATACAGGTGCCTACAATGAGCAGTTCTTC	CASSLYTGAYNEQFF
-	TRBV6-2/TRBV6-3	many	12	TRBJ2-1	TGTGCCAGCAGCCCCTCAGACAATGAGCAGTTCTTC	CASSPSDNEQFF
-	TRBV20-1	few	13	TRBJ2-1	TGCAGTGCGGAGGACAGAGCATACAATGAGCAGTTCTTC	CSAEDRAYNEQFF
-	TRBV7-3	-	11	TRBJ2-5	TGTGCCAGCAGCCAGTCAGAGACCCAGTACTTC	CASSQSETQYF
-	TRBV9	few	14	TRBJ2-2	TGTGCCAGCAGCGTAGAGAGGTCCACCGGGGAGCTGTTTTTT	CASSVERSTGELFF
-	TRBV6-6	many	14	TRBJ2-3	TGTGCCAGCCGCCCCAGCGGAGACACAGATACGCAGTATTTT	CASRPSGDTDTQYF
-	TRBV24-1	-	17	TRBJ2-7	TGTGCCACCAGTGACCCCCAGGAGGCAGAGGGTTACAACGAGCAGTACTTC	CATSDPQEAEGYNEQYF
-	TRBV20-1	many	15	TRBJ2-1	TGCAGTGCCGCCGCGGCAGGGAGCACCTACAATGAGCAGTTCTTC	CSAAAAGSTYNEQFF
-	TRBV6-1	few	14	TRBJ1-2	TGTGCCAGCAGTGAAGCGAGAGGGAGCTATGGCTACACCTTC	CASSEARGSYGYTF
TRBD2	TRBV10-2	few	15	TRBJ2-5	TGCGCCAGCACCTCCCTAGCGGGGTACCAAGAGACCCAGTACTTC	CASTSLAGYQETQYF
TRBD2	TRBV28	many	15	TRBJ2-3	TGTGCCAGCAGGAGCGGGGGGGGCGGCACAGATACGCAGTATTTT	CASRSGGGGTDTQYF
-	TRBV5-1	few	19	TRBJ2-6	TGCGCCAGCAGCAGGGACGGGCTTTCTCAACTCTCTGGGGCCAACGTCCTGACTTTC	CASSRDGLSQLSGANVLTF
-	TRBV7-9	many	14	TRBJ2-3	TGTGCCAGCAGCTTGGTGGAGGGGAGAGATACGCAGTATTTT	CASSLVEGRDTQYF
-	TRBV28	many	15	TRBJ1-2	TGTGCCAGCAGTACCCCCCCGAGGGTTGGCGATGGCTACACCTTC	CASSTPPRVGDGYTF
TRBD1	TRBV6-1	few	15	TRBJ2-1	TGTGCCAGCACTGTAGCAGGGGGCTCCTACAATGAGCAGTTCTTC	CASTVAGGSYNEQFF
-	TRBV12-3/TRBV12-4	-	15	TRBJ2-6	TGTGCCAGCAGTTTCGGGGCCGACGGTGCCAACGTCCTGACTTTC	CASSFGADGANVLTF
-	TRBV4-2	many	15	TRBJ1-2	TGTGCCAGCAGCCAAGTTGGGGGCAGTAACTATGGCTACACCTTC	CASSQVGGSNYGYTF
-	TRBV30	many	13	TRBJ1-1	TGTGCCTGGAGTATCCGGGGGGGCACTGAAGCTTTCTTT	CAWSIRGGTEAFF
-	TRBV12-3/TRBV12-4	many	15	TRBJ2-1	TGTGCCAGCAACTCTCTAGGACAGATCGAGTATGAGCAGTTCTTC	CASNSLGQIEYEQFF
TRBD1	TRBV7-3	many	13	TRBJ1-4	TGTGCCAGCAGCCGACAGGGAGGGGAAAAACTGTTTTTT	CASSRQGGEKLFF
-	TRBV27	many	14	TRBJ1-2	TGTGCCAGCAGTTCGGACGGTACTAACTATGGCTACACCTTC	CASSSDGTNYGYTF
TRBD1	TRBV10-2	many	17	TRBJ2-6	TGCGCCAGCACTTGGACAGGGGGCCTTTCTGGGGCCAACGTCCTGACTTTC	CASTWTGGLSGANVLTF
TRBD1	TRBV7-9	-	13	TRBJ1-5	TGTGCCAGCAGCCTACAGGGGGGACAGCCCCAGCATTTT	CASSLQGGQPQHF
TRBD2	TRBV12-3/TRBV12-4	few	16	TRBJ2-5	TGTGCCAGCAGTTTAGAGCTAGCGGGGGGCCTAGAGACCCAGTACTTC	CASSLELAGGLETQYF
-	TRBV19	many	14	TRBJ1-3	TGTGCCAGTCGTGGGGGCGGCTCTGGAAACACCATATATTTT	CASRGGGSGNTIYF
-	TRBV18	many	13	TRBJ2-1	TGTGCCAGCTCACCATATGAGAACAATGAGCAGTTCTTC	CASSPYENNEQFF
-	TRBV7-2	many	14	TRBJ1-2	TGTGCCAGCACCCTGTATGCGGGAAACTATGGCTACACCTTC	CASTLYAGNYGYTF
-	TRBV3-1	many	15	TRBJ1-5	TGTGCCAGCAGCCAAGACTCAGGGGCGAATCAGCCCCAGCATTTT	CASSQDSGANQPQHF
-	TRBV18	many	15	TRBJ2-1	TGTGCCAGCTCACCACCCTACCCCCGAGGGAATGAGCAGTTCTTC	CASSPPYPRGNEQFF
-	TRBV29-1	medium-sized	13	TRBJ1-3	TGCAGCGTTGCAGGGAGCCTTGGAAACACCATATATTTT	CSVAGSLGNTIYF
TRBD1	TRBV5-6	many	15	TRBJ2-3	TGTGCCAGCAGCCCTGGACAGGTCGCAGTAGATACGCAGTATTTT	CASSPGQVAVDTQYF
TRBD2	TRBV12-3/TRBV12-4	many	14	TRBJ2-7	TGTGCCAGCAGTTTACAAGCGGGGTCGGACGAGCAGTACTTC	CASSLQAGSDEQYF
-	TRBV4-1	many	14	TRBJ2-1	TGCGCCAGCAGCCACCCGGGATTCAGCAATGAGCAGTTCTTC	CASSHPGFSNEQFF
-	TRBV20-1	few	16	TRBJ2-4	TGCAGTGCTAGTGAATGGGCCAGAGAGACCAAAAACATTCAGTACTTC	CSASEWARETKNIQYF
-	TRBV2	-	14	TRBJ1-5	TGTGCCAGCAGTGAAGAGGGGGGCGGACAGCCCCAGCATTTT	CASSEEGGGQPQHF
-	TRBV11-2	-	14	TRBJ2-6	TGTGCCAGCAGCCATAGCTCTGGGGCCAACGTCCTGACTTTC	CASSHSSGANVLTF
-	TRBV3-1	many	14	TRBJ1-1	TGTGCCAGCAGCCAAGCCCAGATGAACACTGAAGCTTTCTTT	CASSQAQMNTEAFF
-	TRBV29-1	many	12	TRBJ1-4	TGCAGCGTTGAAGTTGGGGGGGAAAAACTGTTTTTT	CSVEVGGEKLFF
-	TRBV19	many	15	TRBJ1-2	TGTGCCAGTAGCCAGACCCCCGGGGCCCAGTATGGCTACACCTTC	CASSQTPGAQYGYTF